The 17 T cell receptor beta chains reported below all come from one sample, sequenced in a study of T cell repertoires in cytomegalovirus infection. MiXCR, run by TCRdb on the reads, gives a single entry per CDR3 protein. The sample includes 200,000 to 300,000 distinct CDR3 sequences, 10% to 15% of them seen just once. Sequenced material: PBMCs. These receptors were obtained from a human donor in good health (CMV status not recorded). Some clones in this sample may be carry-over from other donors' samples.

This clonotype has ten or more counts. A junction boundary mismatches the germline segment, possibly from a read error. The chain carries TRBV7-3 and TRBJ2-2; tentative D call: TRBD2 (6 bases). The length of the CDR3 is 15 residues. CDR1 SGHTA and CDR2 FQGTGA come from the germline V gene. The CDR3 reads CASSLGTPKTGELFF. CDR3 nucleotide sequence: TGTGCCAGCAGCCTAGGGACTCCGAAGACCGGGGAGCTGTTTTTT.

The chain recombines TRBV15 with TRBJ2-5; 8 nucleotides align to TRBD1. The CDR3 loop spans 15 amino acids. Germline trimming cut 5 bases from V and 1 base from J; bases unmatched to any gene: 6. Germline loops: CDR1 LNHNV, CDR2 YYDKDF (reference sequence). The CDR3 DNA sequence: TGTGCCACCAGCGGGCTGACAGGGGTCCAAGAGACCCAGTACTTC. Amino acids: CATSGLTGVQETQYF.

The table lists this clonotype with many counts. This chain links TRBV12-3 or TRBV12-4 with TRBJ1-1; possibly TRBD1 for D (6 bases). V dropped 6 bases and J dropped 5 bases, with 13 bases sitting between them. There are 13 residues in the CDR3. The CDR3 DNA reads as TGTGCCAGCAGCCAGGGGAGAGGAACTGAAGCTTTCTTT. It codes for CASSQGRGTEAFF.

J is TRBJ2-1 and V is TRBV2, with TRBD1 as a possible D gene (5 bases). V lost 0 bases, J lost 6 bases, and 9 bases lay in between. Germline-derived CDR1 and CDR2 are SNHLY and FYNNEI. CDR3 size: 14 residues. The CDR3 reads CASSEAWGLNEQFF. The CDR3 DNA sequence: TGTGCCAGCAGTGAAGCGTGGGGCCTCAATGAGCAGTTCTTC. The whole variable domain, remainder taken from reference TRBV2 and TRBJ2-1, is EPEVTQTPSHQVTQMGQEVILRCVPISNHLYFYWYRQILGQKVEFLVSFYNNEISEKSEIFDDQFSVERPDGSNFTLKIRSTKLEDSAMYFCASSEAWGLNEQFFGPGTRLTVL.

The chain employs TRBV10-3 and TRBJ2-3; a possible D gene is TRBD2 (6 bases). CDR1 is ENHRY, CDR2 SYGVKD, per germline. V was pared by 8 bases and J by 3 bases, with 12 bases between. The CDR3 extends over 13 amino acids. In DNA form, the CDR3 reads TGTGCCATCGGGAACGGGAGTACAGATACGCAGTATTTT. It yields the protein CAIGNGSTDTQYF.

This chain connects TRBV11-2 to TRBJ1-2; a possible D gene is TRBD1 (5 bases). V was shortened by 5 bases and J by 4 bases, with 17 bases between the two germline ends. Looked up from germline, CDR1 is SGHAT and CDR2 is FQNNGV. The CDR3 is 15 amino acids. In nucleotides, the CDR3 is TGTGCCAGCAGCCGGGGGAGAGGAGGTATCTATGGCTACACCTTC. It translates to CASSRGRGGIYGYTF.

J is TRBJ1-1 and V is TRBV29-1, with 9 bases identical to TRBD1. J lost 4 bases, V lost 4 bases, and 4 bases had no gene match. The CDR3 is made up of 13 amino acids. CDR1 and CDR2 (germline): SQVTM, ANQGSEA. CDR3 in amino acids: CSVGLTGGTEAFF. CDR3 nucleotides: TGCAGCGTTGGCCTGACAGGGGGCACTGAAGCTTTCTTT.

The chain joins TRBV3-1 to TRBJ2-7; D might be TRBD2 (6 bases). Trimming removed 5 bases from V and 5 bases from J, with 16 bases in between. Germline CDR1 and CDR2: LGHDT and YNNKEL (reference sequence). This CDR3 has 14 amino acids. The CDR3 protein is CASSSFGGVDEQYF. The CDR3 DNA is TGTGCCAGCAGCTCCTTTGGCGGGGTCGACGAGCAGTACTTC.

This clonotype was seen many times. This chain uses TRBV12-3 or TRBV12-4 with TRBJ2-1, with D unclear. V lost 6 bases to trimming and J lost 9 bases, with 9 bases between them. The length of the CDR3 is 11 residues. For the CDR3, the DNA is TGTGCCAGCAGCCCGACATCTGAGCAGTTCTTC. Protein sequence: CASSPTSEQFF.

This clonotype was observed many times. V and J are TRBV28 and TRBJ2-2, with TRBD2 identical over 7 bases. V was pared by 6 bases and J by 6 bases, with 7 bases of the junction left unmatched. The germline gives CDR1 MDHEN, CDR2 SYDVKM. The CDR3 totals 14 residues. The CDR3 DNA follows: TGTGCCAGCAGATTAAGCGGGATGTCCGGGGAGCTGTTTTTT. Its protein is CASRLSGMSGELFF.

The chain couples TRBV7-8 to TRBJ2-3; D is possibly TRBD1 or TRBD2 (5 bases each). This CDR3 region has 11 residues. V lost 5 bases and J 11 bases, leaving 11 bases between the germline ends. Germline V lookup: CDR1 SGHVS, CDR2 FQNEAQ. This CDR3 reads CASSPGPGQYF. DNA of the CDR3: TGTGCCAGCAGCCCGGGGCCCGGGCAGTATTTT.

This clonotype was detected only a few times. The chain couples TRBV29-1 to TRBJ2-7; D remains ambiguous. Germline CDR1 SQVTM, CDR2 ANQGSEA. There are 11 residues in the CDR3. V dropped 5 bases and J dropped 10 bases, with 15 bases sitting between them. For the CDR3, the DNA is TGCAGCGTTACTAAAAACAGAGAACAGTACTTC. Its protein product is CSVTKNREQYF.

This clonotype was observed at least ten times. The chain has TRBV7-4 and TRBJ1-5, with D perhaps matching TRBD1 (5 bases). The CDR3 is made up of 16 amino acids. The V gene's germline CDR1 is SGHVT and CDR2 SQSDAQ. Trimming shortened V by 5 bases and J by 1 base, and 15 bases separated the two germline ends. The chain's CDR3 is CASSLGGYESNQPQHF. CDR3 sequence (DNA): TGTGCCAGCAGCCTGGGGGGGTATGAGAGCAATCAGCCCCAGCATTTT.

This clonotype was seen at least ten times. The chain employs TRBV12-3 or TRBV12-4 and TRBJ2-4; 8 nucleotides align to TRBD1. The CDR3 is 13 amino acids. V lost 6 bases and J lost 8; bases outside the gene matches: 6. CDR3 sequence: CASRTTGEDIQYF. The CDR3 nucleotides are TGTGCCAGCAGAACGACAGGGGAGGACATTCAGTACTTC.

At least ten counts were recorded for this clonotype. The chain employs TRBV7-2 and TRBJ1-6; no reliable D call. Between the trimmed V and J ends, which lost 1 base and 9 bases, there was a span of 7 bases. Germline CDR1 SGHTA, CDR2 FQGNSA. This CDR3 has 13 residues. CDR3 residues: CASSLGGVSPLHF. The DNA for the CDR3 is TGTGCCAGCAGCTTAGGTGGGGTTTCACCCCTCCACTTT.

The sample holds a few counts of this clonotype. CDR3 region: CASSIDRGRETQYF. CDR3 DNA sequence: TGTGCCAGCAGTATAGACAGGGGGCGAGAGACCCAGTACTTC. V and J are TRBV2 and TRBJ2-5; TRBD1 matches at 10 bases. The germline gives CDR1 SNHLY, CDR2 FYNNEI. The CDR3 sequence is 14 residues long. Trimming removed 5 bases from V and 4 bases from J; junction bases left unmatched: 4.

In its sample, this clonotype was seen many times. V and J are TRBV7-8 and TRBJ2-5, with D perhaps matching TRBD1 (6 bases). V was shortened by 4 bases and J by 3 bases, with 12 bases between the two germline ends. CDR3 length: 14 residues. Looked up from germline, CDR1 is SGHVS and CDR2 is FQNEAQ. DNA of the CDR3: TGTGCCAGCAGCTCCCCGACAGGCGAAGAGACCCAGTACTTC. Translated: CASSSPTGEETQYF.